Presented here are 22 T cell receptor beta chains from one specimen sequenced in a study of CD8+ T cells in alopecia areata (dated by TCRdb to 2016 to 2018). The library was generated by the immunoSEQ multiplex PCR assay. RNA was extracted from all samples and reverse transcribed into cDNA, which served as template for TCR sequencing. The table comes from immuneACCESS by way of TCRdb, which keeps in-frame sequences with V and J called. Part of the clones is missing from these tables; in studies checked, under half for an unresolved V gene and the rest for unknown reasons. The sample table shows under 95,000 clones, and around 70% are seen once. In total, the top ten clones hold roughly 17% of the sample. In the paper's terms, the treatment or condition label means: oral pan-JAK inhibitor, 5-10 mg twice daily. This specimen consisted of CD8+ T cells sorted from blood, obtained at week 44, from a patient treated with tofacitinib. These receptors originate from a human donor with alopecia areata.

The chain recombines TRBV15 with TRBJ1-1, with D possibly matching TRBD1 (5 bases). The CDR3 runs 13 residues. The germline V and J ends were trimmed by 5 bases and 0 bases, with 7 bases remaining between them. Germline V gene data show CDR1 as LNHNV and CDR2 as YYDKDF (reference sequence). DNA for the CDR3: TGTGCCACCAGCGAACAGGTGAACACTGAAGCTTTCTTT. Translating it yields CATSEQVNTEAFF.

V and J are TRBV10-3 and TRBJ2-5, with D possibly TRBD2 on 5 matching bases. The ends were cut back, 3 bases at V and 5 bases at J, with 10 bases in the middle. CDR3 length: 13 residues. Germline V gene lookup returns CDR1 ENHRY and CDR2 SYGVKD. CDR3 nucleotides: TGTGCCATCAGTGACAGAGGGTCGGAGACCCAGTACTTC. Translating gives CAISDRGSETQYF.

The chain recombines TRBV29-1 with TRBJ1-1; 8 bases match TRBD1. J gave up 3 bases and V 6 bases, and 18 bases lay outside the gene matches. The V gene's germline CDR1 is SQVTM and CDR2 ANQGSEA. This CDR3 is 17 amino acids long. CDR3 sequence: CSVPPQPRTGRDTEAFF. The CDR3 DNA reads TGCAGCGTCCCCCCTCAACCCCGGACAGGGCGAGACACTGAAGCTTTCTTT.

The chain has TRBV29-1 and TRBJ2-2; D not certain. V was cut by 7 bases and J by 5 bases, with 5 bases left in between. The CDR3 has 10 residues. CDR1 and CDR2 (germline): SQVTM, ANQGSEA. CDR3 coding DNA: TGCAGCGCCTGGACCGGGGAGCTGTTTTTT. Translating it yields CSAWTGELFF.

The chain carries TRBV2 and TRBJ2-7, with D perhaps given as TRBD1 or TRBD2 (6 bases each). Germline V gene lookup returns CDR1 SNHLY and CDR2 FYNNEI. The CDR3 is 17 amino acids. Deletions cut 1 base from V and 7 bases from J, with 23 bases between. CDR3 region: CASSEETGATQFMEQYF. The DNA for the CDR3 is TGTGCCAGCAGTGAAGAGACGGGGGCAACCCAATTTATGGAGCAGTACTTC.

The chain couples TRBV13 to TRBJ2-5; 7 bases line up with TRBD2. The germline V gene encodes CDR1 PRHDT and CDR2 FYEKMQ (reference sequence). V was clipped by 0 bases and J by 5 bases; unmatched bases: 3. The length of the CDR3 is 14 residues. DNA of the CDR3: TGTGCCAGCAGCTTAGGCCGGGGAGGGGAGACCCAGTACTTC. As protein: CASSLGRGGETQYF.

This CDR3 reads CASSLGVYEAFF. The CDR3 bases are TGTGCCAGCAGTCTAGGTGTTTACGAAGCTTTCTTT. The chain is built from TRBV2 and TRBJ1-1; no clear D. Germline V CDR1 and CDR2: SNHLY, FYNNEI. This CDR3 spans 12 amino acids. The ends were cut back, 5 bases at V and 8 bases at J, with 12 bases in the middle.

This clone has just a few counts. V is TRBV7-8 and J is TRBJ2-7; no clear D. The CDR3 runs 15 residues. Germline lookup yields CDR1 SGHVS and CDR2 FQNEAQ. V lost 5 bases and J lost 3, with 17 bases in between. CDR3 coding DNA: TGTGCCAGCAGCCCACTCGACGGATCCAACTACGAGCAGTACTTC. This codes for CASSPLDGSNYEQYF.

The CDR3 loop reads CASSDSPVNTGELFF. For the CDR3, the DNA is TGTGCCAGCAGTGACTCGCCAGTCAACACCGGGGAGCTGTTTTTT. This chain connects TRBV6-4 to TRBJ2-2; D remains unclear. This CDR3 region has 15 residues. Germline V gene lookup returns CDR1 MRHNA and CDR2 SNTAGT. Trimming stripped 0 bases from V and 2 bases from J, with 7 bases between.

This sequence joins TRBV30 and TRBJ2-7, with D tentatively TRBD1 (6 bases). CDR1 GTSNPN and CDR2 SVGIG come from the germline V gene (reference sequence). This CDR3 has 14 residues. V dropped 2 bases and J dropped 1 base, with 12 bases sitting between them. In nucleotides, the CDR3 is TGTGCCTGGAGTCAGGGGATTGGATCCTACGAGCAGTACTTC. Residues: CAWSQGIGSYEQYF.

Of note for this clone: At one boundary the junction diverges from the germline segment, which might be a read error. This sequence joins TRBV7-8 and TRBJ1-5; D is perhaps TRBD1 (5 bases). This CDR3 comprises 13 residues. Germline CDR1 is SGHVS and CDR2 is FQNEAQ. CDR3 in amino acids: CANSLGGNQPQHF. CDR3 sequence (DNA): TGTGCCAACAGCTTAGGGGGCAATCAGCCCCAGCATTTT. The full variable domain, its missing parts supplied by reference TRBV7-8 and TRBJ1-5, is GAGVSQSPRYKVAKRGQDVALRCDPISGHVSLFWYQQALGQGPEFLTYFQNEAQLDKSGLPSDRFFAERPEGSVSTLKIQRTQQEDSAVYLCANSLGGNQPQHFGDGTRLSIL.

This clone was recorded a few times. V usage is TRBV5-1 and J usage is TRBJ1-2; D unresolved. CDR1 is SGHRS and CDR2 is YFSETQ in the germline V gene. The CDR3 is 15 residues long. V lost 1 base to trimming and J lost 7 bases, with 17 bases between them. The CDR3 DNA follows: TGCGCCAGCAGCTTGTTAAAGAGGAGGGAAGCTGGCTACACCTTC. Translated: CASSLLKRREAGYTF.

The chain employs TRBV9 and TRBJ2-1; TRBD2 matches at 9 bases. Germline CDR1 and CDR2: SGDLS and YYNGEE. The CDR3 totals 16 residues. J gave up 2 bases and V 4 bases, and 7 bases lay outside the gene matches. The DNA for the CDR3 is TGTGCCAGCAGCCCCCCTAGCGGGGCTACCTACAATGAGCAGTTCTTC. As protein: CASSPPSGATYNEQFF.

The V and J genes are TRBV11-2 and TRBJ2-3; D is uncertain. Germline CDR1 reads SGHAT; CDR2 reads FQNNGV. This CDR3 has 15 residues. Deletions cut 1 base from V and 0 bases from J, with 8 bases between. CDR3 coding DNA: TGTGCCAGCAGCTTAGGGTCAGATAGCACAGATACGCAGTATTTT. As protein: CASSLGSDSTDTQYF.

The J gene is TRBJ2-7, the V gene TRBV4-3; D might be TRBD1 (6 bases). Germline V gives CDR1 LGHNA, CDR2 YSLEER. The CDR3 is made up of 15 amino acids. The ends were cut back, 0 bases at V and 0 bases at J, with 9 bases in the middle. The CDR3 loop is CASSQDLDSSYEQYF. The CDR3 DNA sequence: TGCGCCAGCAGCCAAGATCTGGACAGCTCCTACGAGCAGTACTTC.

The chain uses TRBV30 and TRBJ1-5; D is uncertain. Germline values: CDR1 GTSNPN, CDR2 SVGIG (reference sequence). The CDR3 is made up of 14 amino acids. V shed 1 base and J shed 6 bases, with 13 bases lying between them. CDR3 coding DNA: TGTGCCTGGAGTGCCGGAGCAAGTTTTCAGCCCCAGCATTTT. This codes for CAWSAGASFQPQHF.

Note on this clone: Other nucleotide sequences from this sample produce the same CDR3. The chain has TRBV9 and TRBJ2-7; TRBD2 might be the D (5 bases). This CDR3 has 11 amino acids. Germline assignment: CDR1 SGDLS and CDR2 YYNGEE. V was shortened by 0 bases and J by 7 bases, with 5 bases between the two germline ends. This CDR3 is CASSVGEEQYF. CDR3 sequence (DNA): TGTGCCAGCAGCGTAGGGGAGGAGCAGTACTTC.

The V and J genes are TRBV25-1 and TRBJ2-1; no definite D call. Trimming took off 1 base at V and 8 bases at J, with 12 bases between the two ends. Germline-derived CDR1 and CDR2 are MGHDK and SYGVNS. This CDR3 region has 14 residues. CDR3 nucleotides: TGTGCCAGCAGTGAATTGAGCCTAACCGATGAGCAGTTCTTC. Its protein product is CASSELSLTDEQFF. The full variable domain, in which reference TRBV25-1 and TRBJ2-1 provide the parts outside the CDR3, is EADIYQTPRYLVIGTGKKITLECSQTMGHDKMYWYQQDPGMELHLIHYSYGVNSTEKGDLSSESTVSRIRTEHFPLTLESARPSHTSQYLCASSELSLTDEQFFGPGTRLTVL.

This clone was seen just once. The rearrangement uses TRBV6-6 and TRBJ2-1; the D call may be TRBD1 or TRBD2 (5 bases each). V lost 2 bases and J lost 11, with 7 bases in between. CDR3 size: 11 residues. Germline loops: CDR1 MNHNY, CDR2 SVGAGI (reference sequence). CDR3 amino acids: CASSYGGQQFF. The CDR3 DNA reads TGTGCCAGCAGTTACGGGGGACAGCAGTTCTTC.

V gene TRBV7-6 combines with J gene TRBJ1-4; 9 nucleotides line up with TRBD1. The CDR3 sequence is 15 residues long. The V and J ends lost 1 base and 6 bases, in that order; junction bases with no gene match: 3. The germline V gene has CDR1 SGHVS and CDR2 FNYEAQ. This CDR3 reads CASSLETGGYEKLFF. The CDR3 coding sequence is TGTGCCAGCAGCTTAGAAACAGGGGGCTATGAAAAACTGTTTTTT. Filled out from reference TRBV7-6 and TRBJ1-4, the complete variable domain reads GAGVSQSPRYKVTKRGQDVALRCDPISGHVSLYWYRQALGQGPEFLTYFNYEAQQDKSGLPNDRFSAERPEGSISTLTIQRTEQRDSAMYRCASSLETGGYEKLFFGSGTQLSVL.

V and J are TRBV2 and TRBJ1-2; 8 bases align to TRBD1. Germline CDR1 reads SNHLY; CDR2 reads FYNNEI. Trimming at V came to 7 bases and at J to 1 base, leaving 17 bases not matched to a gene. The CDR3 spans 18 residues. CDR3 DNA sequence: TGTGCCAGCACCAACCCGTCTCTGACAGGGGACCGTAACTATGGCTACACCTTC. Protein: CASTNPSLTGDRNYGYTF.

CDR3 in DNA: TGTGCCAGCAGCGTCGGGGGCGCCGAAAAACTGTTTTTT. As protein: CASSVGGAEKLFF. V is TRBV7-9 and J is TRBJ1-4; D possibly corresponds to TRBD1 (6 bases). The CDR3 covers 13 residues. V lost 5 bases, J lost 8 bases, and 12 bases lay in between. Per germline, CDR1 SEHNR and CDR2 FQNEAQ (reference sequence).